This T cell receptor beta chain was recovered during a study of T cell repertoires in cytomegalovirus infection. Study overall: Use of recently identified HLA-C-restricted and well-studied HLA-B-restricted CMV epitopes was part of the study. A matching HLA type, together with CMV infection, was signaled by public TCR beta signatures. Notes on the study in general: Summed public TCR beta family frequency identified CMV carriers bearing the relevant HLA.

TCRdb re-called the reads through MiXCR, storing one row per CDR3 protein. The sample holds roughly 340,000 distinct CDR3 sequences, 25% to 35% seen once. In the case of this clonotype: Its antigen is not known.

Germline CDR1 SGHTA, CDR2 FQGTGA. The trim removed 4 bases at V and 3 bases at J, leaving 5 bases unmatched. CDR3 length equals 15 residues. V and J are TRBV7-3 and TRBJ2-1; 8 positions agree with TRBD1. The sequenced sample was cultured PBMCs, obtained from culture after CMV antigen stimulation. The receptor comes from a human donor in good health (CMV status not recorded). Some clones in this sample may be carry-over from other donors' samples. This CDR3 is CASSWGDRIYNEQFF. CDR3 bases: TGTGCCAGCAGCTGGGGGGACAGGATCTACAATGAGCAGTTCTTC.